Sequencing of this T cell receptor (beta chain) was carried out in a study of control samples from healthy donors and cancer patients. The CDR3 is made up of 15 amino acids. Per germline, CDR1 SGHNT and CDR2 YENEEA. The V segment lost 2 bases and the J segment 7 bases; nucleotides outside the gene matches: 6. Repertoires were generated with immunoSEQ multiplex PCR, while TCRdb's copy carries only in-frame clones and drops some. The sample includes around 90,000 clones, over 80% of them seen just once. The chain couples TRBV11-3 to TRBJ2-1, with 9 bases identical to TRBD2. The clonotype comes from a young man in good health. The sequencing sample was made of blood. CDR3 DNA sequence: TGTGCCAGCAGCTTAAGCGGGGGGCCGCGGAATGAGCAGTTCTTC. Protein product: CASSLSGGPRNEQFF.